Included here is one TCR beta chain sequence, with context. This record belongs to a study of blood T cell repertoires in COVID-19. Clones were sequenced by immunoSEQ multiplex PCR, and TCRdb holds only the in-frame ones, with some missing. The sample shows more than 85,000 clones, roughly 80% of them seen only once. The sample was peripheral blood. This TCR derives from a woman in her sixties with acute or convalescent COVID-19.

Here the CDR3 reads CASSQDFRASPYEQYF. The CDR3 DNA reads as TGTGCCAGCAGCCAAGATTTCAGGGCCAGCCCCTACGAGCAGTACTTC. The chain has TRBV4-2 and TRBJ2-7, with D possibly TRBD1 on 5 matching bases. The germline gives CDR1 LGHNA, CDR2 YNFKEQ. V lost 0 bases and J lost 2, with 14 bases in between. This CDR3 comprises 16 residues.